These 17 T cell receptor beta chains originate from one sample sequenced in a study of T cell repertoires in cytomegalovirus infection. TCRdb analysed the reads with MiXCR anew, one entry per CDR3 protein. The sample includes approximately 49,000 distinct CDR3 sequences, 15% to 25% of them seen just once. These receptors are not linked to any known antigen. The sample consisted of CD8+ T cells from cultured PBMCs, taken from culture after CMV antigen stimulation. The receptors derive from a human donor in good health (CMV status not recorded). Some clones in this sample may be carry-over from other donors' samples.

The table lists this clonotype with a few counts. The CDR3 region is CAISVKGQASGNTIYF. CDR3 DNA sequence: TGTGCCATCAGTGTAAAGGGACAGGCCTCTGGAAACACCATATATTTT. The V and J genes are TRBV10-3 and TRBJ1-3; 8 nucleotides align to TRBD1. The CDR3 extends over 16 amino acids. The ends lost 4 bases at V and 0 bases at J; junction bases unmatched: 5. From germline, CDR1 is ENHRY and CDR2 SYGVKD.

The chain links TRBV7-2 to TRBJ2-7; D remains unclear. The CDR3 is made up of 14 amino acids. Trimming cost V 3 bases and J 6 bases, with 15 bases left between them. Looked up from germline, CDR1 is SGHTA and CDR2 is FQGNSA. The CDR3 protein is CASSFGGYRGEQYF. The CDR3 region has the DNA TGTGCCAGCAGCTTCGGCGGCTACAGAGGCGAGCAGTACTTC.

The V call is TRBV7-2, the J call TRBJ2-5, with D perhaps matching TRBD2 (5 bases). The ends were cut back, 4 bases at V and 5 bases at J, with 14 bases in the middle. CDR3 length: 14 residues. Germline-derived CDR1 and CDR2 are SGHTA and FQGNSA. CDR3 bases: TGTGCCAGCAGCTCACAAGGGTGGGAGGAGACCCAGTACTTC. It translates to CASSSQGWEETQYF. The complete variable domain, with remaining parts taken from reference TRBV7-2 and TRBJ2-5, reads GAGVSQSPSNKVTEKGKDVELRCDPISGHTALYWYRQSLGQGLEFLIYFQGNSAPDKSGLPSDRFSAERTGGSVSTLTIQRTQQEDSAVYLCASSSQGWEETQYFGPGTRLLVL.

The chain is built from TRBV9 and TRBJ1-2; TRBD1 matches 9 bases. The J segment lost 5 bases and the V segment lost 3 bases, leaving 2 bases of the junction unmatched. CDR1 SGDLS and CDR2 YYNGEE come from the germline V gene. The CDR3 is 13 residues long. This CDR3 reads CASSDGQGYGYTF. CDR3 bases: TGTGCCAGCAGCGACGGACAGGGGTATGGCTACACCTTC.

The chain joins TRBV7-2 to TRBJ2-3, with D perhaps matching TRBD2 (5 bases). Trimming took 3 bases from V and 0 from J, leaving 19 bases between them. The CDR3 is 18 amino acids. CDR1 and CDR2 from the germline V gene are SGHTA and FQGNSA. The CDR3 loop is CASSFRDRADPSTDTQYF. In DNA form, the CDR3 reads TGTGCCAGCAGCTTCCGAGATCGAGCGGACCCTAGCACAGATACGCAGTATTTT.

The genes are TRBV7-6 and TRBJ2-3; D unclear. This CDR3 has 16 amino acids. V was pared by 1 base and J by 0 bases, with 11 bases between. Germline V lookup: CDR1 SGHVS, CDR2 FNYEAQ. The CDR3 nucleotides are TGTGCCAGCAGCTTAGAAGGTCAAACTAGCACAGATACGCAGTATTTT. Protein: CASSLEGQTSTDTQYF. Variable domain in full (rest from reference TRBV7-6 and TRBJ2-3): GAGVSQSPRYKVTKRGQDVALRCDPISGHVSLYWYRQALGQGPEFLTYFNYEAQQDKSGLPNDRFSAERPEGSISTLTIQRTEQRDSAMYRCASSLEGQTSTDTQYFGPGTRLTVL.

This clonotype has more than one count but fewer than ten. The chain joins TRBV4-3 to TRBJ2-1; D perhaps matches TRBD2 (5 bases). CDR1 is LGHNA and CDR2 is YSLEER in the germline V gene. V gave up 9 bases and J gave up 6 bases, with 15 bases separating them. This CDR3 spans 13 amino acids. This chain's CDR3 is CARPRTAFNEQFF. The CDR3 nucleotides read TGCGCCAGGCCAAGGACTGCCTTCAATGAGCAGTTCTTC.

The CDR3, as DNA: TGCGCCAGCAGCTTGGGGACGGGAGCCAAAAACATTCAGTACTTC. Its protein is CASSLGTGAKNIQYF. This chain links TRBV5-1 with TRBJ2-4; D gene uncertain. Trimming shortened V by 0 bases and J by 0 bases, and 7 bases separated the two germline ends. From germline, CDR1 is SGHRS and CDR2 YFSETQ. The CDR3 consists of 15 residues. The full variable domain, completed using reference TRBV5-1 and TRBJ2-4, is KAGVTQTPRYLIKTRGQQVTLSCSPISGHRSVSWYQQTPGQGLQFLFEYFSETQRNKGNFPGRFSGRQFSNSRSEMNVSTLELGDSALYLCASSLGTGAKNIQYFGAGTRLSVL.

This rearrangement joins TRBV28 to TRBJ2-7; D possibly corresponds to TRBD2 (5 bases). Looked up from germline, CDR1 is MDHEN and CDR2 is SYDVKM. The CDR3 length is 14 residues. V lost 7 bases to trimming and J lost 2 bases, with 15 bases between them. In DNA, the CDR3 is TGTGCCAGCACCCAGAATGGACTGACCTACGAGCAGTACTTC. Protein: CASTQNGLTYEQYF.

This clonotype came up a few times. The chain employs TRBV28 and TRBJ1-5; tentatively, D is TRBD1 (6 bases). V was shortened by 3 bases and J by 2 bases, with 8 bases between the two germline ends. Germline V gene lookup returns CDR1 MDHEN and CDR2 SYDVKM. This CDR3 contains 14 residues. The chain's CDR3 is CASSLGAGNQPQHF. The CDR3 DNA follows: TGTGCCAGCAGTTTGGGGGCAGGCAATCAGCCCCAGCATTTT. The whole variable domain, remainder taken from reference TRBV28 and TRBJ1-5, is DVKVTQSSRYLVKRTGEKVFLECVQDMDHENMFWYRQDPGLGLRLIYFSYDVKMKEKGDIPEGYSVSREKKERFSLILESASTNQTSMYLCASSLGAGNQPQHFGDGTRLSIL.

This clonotype was counted between two and nine times. The genes are TRBV19 and TRBJ1-1, with D possibly matching TRBD1 (6 bases). CDR3 length: 14 amino acids. Trimming took off 3 bases at V and 1 base at J, with 9 bases between the two ends. Germline CDR1 LNHDA, CDR2 SQIVND (reference sequence). The CDR3 here is CASSIAGANTEAFF. The CDR3 bases are TGTGCCAGTAGTATCGCAGGGGCGAACACTGAAGCTTTCTTT.

V is TRBV6-2 or TRBV6-3 and J is TRBJ1-1, with D unclear. Germline V gene sequence: CDR1 MNHEY, CDR2 SVGEGT. The CDR3 contains 12 residues. Trimming stripped 2 bases from V and 3 bases from J, with 4 bases between. The CDR3 loop reads CASSYVYTEAFF. In DNA, the CDR3 is TGTGCCAGCAGTTACGTCTACACTGAAGCTTTCTTT.

In this sample, this clonotype turned up a few times. The rearrangement joins TRBV5-6 to TRBJ1-2, with TRBD1 matching 11 bases. The germline gives CDR1 SGHDT, CDR2 YYEEEE. V was clipped by 3 bases and J by 6 bases; unmatched bases: 10. There are 16 residues in the CDR3. CDR3 amino acids: CASSSGVGTGGDGYTF. The CDR3 region has the DNA TGTGCCAGCAGCTCCGGTGTAGGGACAGGGGGTGATGGCTACACCTTC. The full variable domain, with the rest looked up from reference TRBV5-6 and TRBJ1-2, is DAGVTQSPTHLIKTRGQQVTLRCSPKSGHDTVSWYQQALGQGPQFIFQYYEEEERQRGNFPDRFSGHQFPNYSSELNVNALLLGDSALYLCASSSGVGTGGDGYTFGSGTRLTVV.

This clonotype was picked up a small number of times. The chain joins TRBV6-5 to TRBJ1-5; 8 bases fit TRBD1. The CDR3 covers 15 residues. CDR1 MNHEY and CDR2 SVGAGI come from the germline V gene. V was pared by 4 bases and J by 7 bases, with 9 bases of the junction left unmatched. CDR3 protein: CASSSGQVPKQPQHF. The CDR3 nucleotides are TGTGCCAGCAGTTCGGGACAGGTACCTAAACAGCCCCAGCATTTT.

V usage is TRBV7-9 and J usage is TRBJ2-4, with a weak D call TRBD2 (5 bases). The CDR3 covers 15 residues. Trimming cost V 5 bases and J 8 bases, with 19 bases left between them. CDR1 and CDR2 (germline): SEHNR, FQNEAQ (reference sequence). This CDR3 reads CASSDYDRRGDIQYF. CDR3 in DNA: TGTGCCAGCAGCGATTACGATCGACGGGGAGACATTCAGTACTTC.

The chain is built from TRBV20-1 and TRBJ2-7, with D uncertain. The CDR3 is 13 amino acids. Germline V gene lookup returns CDR1 DFQATT and CDR2 SNEGSKA (reference sequence). Trimming removed 3 bases from V and 0 bases from J, with 9 bases in between. The CDR3 reads CSASSADSYEQYF. The CDR3 coding sequence is TGCAGTGCTAGCAGTGCAGACTCCTACGAGCAGTACTTC.

This clonotype has a count of ten or more. V gene TRBV7-8 combines with J gene TRBJ2-1; TRBD1 matches at 8 bases. V dropped 3 bases and J dropped 1; count of bases not matched to a gene: 26. Germline V gene data show CDR1 as SGHVS and CDR2 as FQNEAQ. The CDR3 is 23 residues long. The CDR3 DNA is TGTGCCAGCAGCTTGATCTTCCGACGGGACAGGAAAAAAGGTCAAGGGTCCTACAATGAGCAGTTCTTC. Its translation is CASSLIFRRDRKKGQGSYNEQFF.